This paragraph reports one TCR beta chain. Libraries were prepared by immunoSEQ multiplex PCR; TCRdb keeps only in-frame clonotypes and omits some of them. The repertoire holds about 36,000 clones, with roughly 90% as singletons. The data originate from a study of T cell changes during pregnancy in multiple sclerosis. Losses at the gene ends were 2 bases for V and 4 bases for J; bases not matched to a gene: 4. The CDR3 has 15 residues. Germline-derived CDR1 and CDR2 are SGHTA and FQGTGA. The chain carries TRBV7-3 and TRBJ2-1; 8 bases match TRBD2. The sample consisted of CD4+ T cells from peripheral blood mononuclear cells, taken after pregnancy. The receptor was isolated from a female donor in good health, enrolled as a control in a pregnancy study. Here the CDR3 reads CASSLATSEYNEQFF. CDR3 sequence (DNA): TGTGCCAGCAGCTTAGCGACTAGCGAGTACAATGAGCAGTTCTTC.